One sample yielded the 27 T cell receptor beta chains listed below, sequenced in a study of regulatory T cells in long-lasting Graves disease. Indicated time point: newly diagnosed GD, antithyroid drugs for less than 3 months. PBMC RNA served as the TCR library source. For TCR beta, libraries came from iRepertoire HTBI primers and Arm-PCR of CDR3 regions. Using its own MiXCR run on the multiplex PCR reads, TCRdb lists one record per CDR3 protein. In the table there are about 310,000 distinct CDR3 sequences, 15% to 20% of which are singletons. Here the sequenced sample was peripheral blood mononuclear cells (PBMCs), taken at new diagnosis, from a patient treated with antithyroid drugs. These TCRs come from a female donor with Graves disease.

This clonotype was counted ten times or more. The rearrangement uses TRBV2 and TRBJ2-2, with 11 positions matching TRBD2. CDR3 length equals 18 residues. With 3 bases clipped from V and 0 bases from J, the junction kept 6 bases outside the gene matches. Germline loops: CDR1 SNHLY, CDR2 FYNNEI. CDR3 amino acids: CASSDSGTSGANTGELFF. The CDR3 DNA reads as TGTGCCAGCAGTGATTCCGGGACTAGCGGCGCGAACACCGGGGAGCTGTTTTTT.

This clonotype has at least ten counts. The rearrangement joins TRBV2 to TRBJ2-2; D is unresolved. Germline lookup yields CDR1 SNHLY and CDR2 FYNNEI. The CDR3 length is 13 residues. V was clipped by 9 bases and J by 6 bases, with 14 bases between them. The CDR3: CASTYSSPGELFF. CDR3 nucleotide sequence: TGTGCCAGTACCTACAGTTCCCCCGGGGAGCTGTTTTTT. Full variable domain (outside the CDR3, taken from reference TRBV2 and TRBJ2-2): EPEVTQTPSHQVTQMGQEVILRCVPISNHLYFYWYRQILGQKVEFLVSFYNNEISEKSEIFDDQFSVERPDGSNFTLKIRSTKLEDSAMYFCASTYSSPGELFFGEGSRLTVL.

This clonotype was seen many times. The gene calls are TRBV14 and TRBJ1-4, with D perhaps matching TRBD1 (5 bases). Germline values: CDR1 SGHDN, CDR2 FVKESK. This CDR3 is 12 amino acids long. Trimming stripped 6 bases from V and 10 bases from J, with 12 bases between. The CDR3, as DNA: TGTGCCAGCAGGTATCAGGGAGGAAAACTGTTTTTT. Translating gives CASRYQGGKLFF.

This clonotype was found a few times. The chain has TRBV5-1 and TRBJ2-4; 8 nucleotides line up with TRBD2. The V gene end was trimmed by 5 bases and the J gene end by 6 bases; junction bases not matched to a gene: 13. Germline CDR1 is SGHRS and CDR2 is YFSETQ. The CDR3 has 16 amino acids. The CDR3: CASSTGAAGGGNIQYF. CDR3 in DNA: TGCGCCAGCAGTACTGGTGCGGCGGGAGGCGGAAACATTCAGTACTTC.

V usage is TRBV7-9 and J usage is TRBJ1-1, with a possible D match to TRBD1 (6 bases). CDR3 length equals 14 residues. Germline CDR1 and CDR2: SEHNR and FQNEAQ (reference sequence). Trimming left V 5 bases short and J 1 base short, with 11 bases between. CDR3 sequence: CASSPRGTNTEAFF. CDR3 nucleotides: TGTGCCAGCAGCCCCAGGGGAACGAACACTGAAGCTTTCTTT.

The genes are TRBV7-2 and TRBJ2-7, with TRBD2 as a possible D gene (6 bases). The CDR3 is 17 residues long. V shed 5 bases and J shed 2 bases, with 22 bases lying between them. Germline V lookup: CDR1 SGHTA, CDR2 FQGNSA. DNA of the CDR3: TGTGCCAGCAGCCCACAATCTAGCTGGGAGGTAACCTACGAGCAGTACTTC. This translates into CASSPQSSWEVTYEQYF.

The CDR3 protein is CAWSVGHASFYEQYF. The CDR3 DNA reads as TGTGCCTGGAGTGTAGGTCATGCATCCTTCTACGAGCAGTACTTC. The chain employs TRBV30 and TRBJ2-7; no clear D. This CDR3 comprises 15 residues. Germline assignment: CDR1 GTSNPN and CDR2 SVGIG (reference sequence). V was shortened by 0 bases and J by 3 bases, with 15 bases between the two germline ends.

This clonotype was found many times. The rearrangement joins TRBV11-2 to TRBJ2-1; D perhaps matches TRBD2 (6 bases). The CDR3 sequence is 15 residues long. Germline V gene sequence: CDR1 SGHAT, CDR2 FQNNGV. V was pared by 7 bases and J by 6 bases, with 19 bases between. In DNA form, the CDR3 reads TGTGCCAGCACCCAGTTTGGCGGGGTAATCAATGAGCAGTTCTTC. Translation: CASTQFGGVINEQFF.

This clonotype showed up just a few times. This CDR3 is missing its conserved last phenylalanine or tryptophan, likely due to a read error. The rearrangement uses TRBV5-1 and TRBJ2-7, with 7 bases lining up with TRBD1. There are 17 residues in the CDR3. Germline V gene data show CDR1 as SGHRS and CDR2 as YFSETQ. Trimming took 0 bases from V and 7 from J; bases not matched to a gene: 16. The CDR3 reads CASSLGTGEVGEEEQYS. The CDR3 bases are TGCGCCAGCAGCTTGGGCACAGGGGAAGTCGGCGAGGAAGAGCAGTACTCC.

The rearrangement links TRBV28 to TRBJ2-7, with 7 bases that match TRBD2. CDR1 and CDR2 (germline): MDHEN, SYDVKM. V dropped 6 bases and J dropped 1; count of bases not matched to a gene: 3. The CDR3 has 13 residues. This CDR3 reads CASRGGPSYEQYF. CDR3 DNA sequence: TGTGCCAGCAGGGGAGGGCCATCCTACGAGCAGTACTTC.

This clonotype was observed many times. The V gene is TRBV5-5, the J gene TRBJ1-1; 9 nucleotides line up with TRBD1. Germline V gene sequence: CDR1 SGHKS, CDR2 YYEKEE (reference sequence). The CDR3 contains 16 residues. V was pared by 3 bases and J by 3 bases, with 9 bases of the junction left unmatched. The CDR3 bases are TGTGCCAGCAGCTCGGGACAGGGAGGACTTGACACTGAAGCTTTCTTT. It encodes CASSSGQGGLDTEAFF.

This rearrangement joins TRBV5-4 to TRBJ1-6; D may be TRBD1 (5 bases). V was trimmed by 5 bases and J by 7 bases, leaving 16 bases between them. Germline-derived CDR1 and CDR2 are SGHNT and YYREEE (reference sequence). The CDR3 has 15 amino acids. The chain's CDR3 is CASSQREWGNSPLHF. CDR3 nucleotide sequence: TGTGCCAGCAGTCAGAGGGAGTGGGGGAATTCACCCCTCCACTTT. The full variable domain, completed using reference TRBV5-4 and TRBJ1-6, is ETGVTQSPTHLIKTRGQQVTLRCSSQSGHNTVSWYQQALGQGPQFIFQYYREEENGRGNFPPRFSGLQFPNYSSELNVNALELDDSALYLCASSQREWGNSPLHFGNGTRLTVT.

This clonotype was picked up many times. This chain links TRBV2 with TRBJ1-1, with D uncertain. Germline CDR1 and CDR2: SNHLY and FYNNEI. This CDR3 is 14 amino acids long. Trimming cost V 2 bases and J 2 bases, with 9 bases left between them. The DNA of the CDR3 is TGTGCCAGCAGTGAATACGGAGCAAACACTGAAGCTTTCTTT. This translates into CASSEYGANTEAFF.

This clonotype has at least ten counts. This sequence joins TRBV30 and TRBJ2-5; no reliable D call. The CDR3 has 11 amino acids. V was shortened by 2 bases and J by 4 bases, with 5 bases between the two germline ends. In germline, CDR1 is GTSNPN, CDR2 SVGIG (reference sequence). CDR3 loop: CAWSNRETQYF. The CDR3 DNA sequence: TGTGCCTGGAGTAATCGAGAGACCCAGTACTTC.

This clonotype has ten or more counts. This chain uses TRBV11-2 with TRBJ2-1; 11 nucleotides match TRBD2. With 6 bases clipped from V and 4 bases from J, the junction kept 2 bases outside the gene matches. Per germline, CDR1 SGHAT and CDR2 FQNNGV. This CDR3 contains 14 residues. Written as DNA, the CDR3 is TGTGCCAGCAGTACTAGCGGGAGTTACAATGAGCAGTTCTTC. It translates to CASSTSGSYNEQFF.

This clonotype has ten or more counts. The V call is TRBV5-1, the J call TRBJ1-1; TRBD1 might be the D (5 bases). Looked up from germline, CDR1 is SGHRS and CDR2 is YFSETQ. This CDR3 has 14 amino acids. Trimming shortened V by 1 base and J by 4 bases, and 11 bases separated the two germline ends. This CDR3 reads CASSLRRGGTEAFF. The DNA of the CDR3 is TGCGCCAGCAGCTTGCGGAGGGGCGGCACTGAAGCTTTCTTT.

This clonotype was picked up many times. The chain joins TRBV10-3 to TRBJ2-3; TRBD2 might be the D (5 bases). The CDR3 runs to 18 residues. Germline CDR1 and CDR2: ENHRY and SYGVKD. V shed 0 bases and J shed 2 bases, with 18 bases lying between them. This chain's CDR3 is CAISESIGGRGNTDTQYF. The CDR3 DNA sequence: TGTGCCATCAGTGAGTCGATCGGCGGGCGCGGCAACACAGATACGCAGTATTTT.

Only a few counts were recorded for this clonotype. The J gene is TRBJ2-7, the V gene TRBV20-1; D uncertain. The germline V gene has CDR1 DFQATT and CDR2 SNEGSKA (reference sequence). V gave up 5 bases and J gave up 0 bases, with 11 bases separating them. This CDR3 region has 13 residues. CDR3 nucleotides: TGCAGTGCTTTAGAGGTTCTCTCCTACGAGCAGTACTTC. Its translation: CSALEVLSYEQYF.

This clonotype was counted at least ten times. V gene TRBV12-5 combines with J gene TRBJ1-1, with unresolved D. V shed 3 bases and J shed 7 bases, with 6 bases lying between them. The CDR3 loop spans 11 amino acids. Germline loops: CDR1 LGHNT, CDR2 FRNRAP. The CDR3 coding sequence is TGTGCTAGTGGTTTAAGCAGTGAAGCTTTCTTT. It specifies CASGLSSEAFF.

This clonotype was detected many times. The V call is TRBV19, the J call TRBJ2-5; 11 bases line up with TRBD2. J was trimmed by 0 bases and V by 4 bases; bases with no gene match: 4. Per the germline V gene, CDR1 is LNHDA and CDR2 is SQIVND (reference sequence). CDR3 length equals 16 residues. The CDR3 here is CASSRPSGRYQETQYF. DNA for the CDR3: TGTGCCAGTAGTAGACCTAGCGGGAGGTACCAAGAGACCCAGTACTTC.

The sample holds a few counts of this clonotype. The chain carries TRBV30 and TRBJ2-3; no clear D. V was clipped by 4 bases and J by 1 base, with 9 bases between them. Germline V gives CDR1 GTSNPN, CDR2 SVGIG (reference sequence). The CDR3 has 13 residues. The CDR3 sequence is CAWIRRGTDTQYF. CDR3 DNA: TGTGCCTGGATTAGAAGGGGCACAGATACGCAGTATTTT. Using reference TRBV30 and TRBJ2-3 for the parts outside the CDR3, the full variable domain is SQTIHQWPATLVQPVGSPLSLECTVEGTSNPNLYWYRQAAGRGLQLLFYSVGIGQISSEVPQNLSASRPQDRQFILSSKKLLLSDSGFYLCAWIRRGTDTQYFGPGTRLTVL.

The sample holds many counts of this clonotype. The CDR3 loop is CASSSNTQYF. The CDR3 DNA sequence: TGTGCCAGCAGTTCCAATACGCAGTATTTT. This chain connects TRBV28 to TRBJ2-3, with D unresolved. The CDR3 sequence is 10 residues long. Germline loops: CDR1 MDHEN, CDR2 SYDVKM. V was pared by 4 bases and J by 7 bases, with 3 bases between.

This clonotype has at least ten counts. The CDR3, as DNA: TGTGCCAGCACCTGGGGGGGGAGAAATGAGCAGTTCTTC. It is translated as CASTWGGRNEQFF. This chain uses TRBV28 with TRBJ2-1; TRBD2 aligns across 7 bases. The CDR3 length is 13 residues. With 7 bases clipped from V and 7 bases from J, the junction kept 7 bases outside the gene matches. CDR1 MDHEN and CDR2 SYDVKM come from the germline V gene. The full variable domain, in which reference TRBV28 and TRBJ2-1 provide the parts outside the CDR3, is DVKVTQSSRYLVKRTGEKVFLECVQDMDHENMFWYRQDPGLGLRLIYFSYDVKMKEKGDIPEGYSVSREKKERFSLILESASTNQTSMYLCASTWGGRNEQFFGPGTRLTVL.

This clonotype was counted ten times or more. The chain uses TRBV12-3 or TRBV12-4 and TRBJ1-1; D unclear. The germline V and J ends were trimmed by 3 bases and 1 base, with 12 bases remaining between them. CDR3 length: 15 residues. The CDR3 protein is CASSLSGGKNTEAFF. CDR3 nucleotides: TGTGCCAGCAGTTTGTCTGGAGGAAAGAACACTGAAGCTTTCTTT.

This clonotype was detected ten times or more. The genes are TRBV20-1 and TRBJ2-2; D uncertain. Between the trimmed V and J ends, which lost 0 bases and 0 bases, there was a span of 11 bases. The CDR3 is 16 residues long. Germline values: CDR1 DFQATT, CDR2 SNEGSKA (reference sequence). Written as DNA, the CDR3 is TGCAGTGCTAGAGAGTCTCGGGCAGCGAACACCGGGGAGCTGTTTTTT. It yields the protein CSARESRAANTGELFF.

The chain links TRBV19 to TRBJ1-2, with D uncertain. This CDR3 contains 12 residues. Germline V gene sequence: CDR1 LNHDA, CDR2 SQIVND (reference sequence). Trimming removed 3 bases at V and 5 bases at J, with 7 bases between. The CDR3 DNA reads TGTGCCAGTAGTATCTCCACTTATGGCTACACCTTC. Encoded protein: CASSISTYGYTF.

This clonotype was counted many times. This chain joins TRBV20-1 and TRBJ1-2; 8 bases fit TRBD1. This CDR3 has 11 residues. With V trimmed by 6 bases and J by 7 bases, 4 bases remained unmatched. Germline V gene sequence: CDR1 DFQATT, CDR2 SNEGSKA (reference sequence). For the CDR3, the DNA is TGCAGTGCGGACAGGGCAGCTGGCTACACCTTC. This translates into CSADRAAGYTF.